This T cell receptor beta chain was found in a study of cytomegalovirus exposure and HLA in healthy donors. The ends lost 2 bases at V and 0 bases at J; junction bases unmatched: 15. Looked up from germline, CDR1 is SGHKS and CDR2 is YYEKEE (reference sequence). The CDR3 has 19 amino acids. The PCR had 60 Vbeta and 13 Jbeta primers. Here immunoSEQ multiplex PCR was the method, and the copy in TCRdb shows in-frame clones only, minus some. This sample yields about 190,000 clones, of which roughly 80% are seen a single time; around 1.4% belongs to the top ten. This clone has only a few counts. This chain connects TRBV5-5 to TRBJ1-1; TRBD1 agrees at 8 bases. This sequence was found in a woman aged 50 to 60 in good health and CMV-seronegative. Sequences were obtained from PBMCs. This chain's CDR3 is CASSLTRQGSRALNTEAFF. The CDR3 DNA is TGTGCCAGCAGCTTAACTCGACAGGGGAGCCGAGCCTTGAACACTGAAGCTTTCTTT. The full variable domain, with the rest looked up from reference TRBV5-5 and TRBJ1-1, is DAGVTQSPTHLIKTRGQQVTLRCSPISGHKSVSWYQQVLGQGPQFIFQYYEKEERGRGNFPDRFSARQFPNYSSELNVNALLLGDSALYLCASSLTRQGSRALNTEAFFGQGTRLTVV.